One and the same sample provided the 18 T cell receptor beta chains below, sequenced in a study of graft-versus-host responses after intestinal transplantation. Their recognized antigens are unknown. TCRdb's copy holds only in-frame clones and misses some; the assay was immunoSEQ multiplex PCR. Among about 130,000 clones, around 90% were seen once, and the ten largest hold roughly 0.19%. The sequencing used unstimulated CD4+ T cells sorted from spleen or lymph node cells, collected before intestinal transplant. These receptors were collected from a human donor who received an intestinal transplant.

V usage is TRBV5-4 and J usage is TRBJ2-3, with no clear D. Germline V CDR1 and CDR2: SGHNT, YYREEE (reference sequence). Trimming cost V 1 base and J 0 bases, with 9 bases left between them. The CDR3 extends over 15 amino acids. The CDR3 here is CASSLPPSSTDTQYF. In DNA, the CDR3 is TGTGCCAGCAGCTTGCCACCGTCAAGCACAGATACGCAGTATTTT.

The chain has TRBV6-1 and TRBJ2-7; 9 positions match TRBD1. Germline CDR1 reads MNHNS; CDR2 reads SASEGT. The CDR3 has 15 amino acids. With 2 bases clipped from V and 3 bases from J, the junction kept 5 bases outside the gene matches. This chain's CDR3 is CASSERRQGGYEQYF. CDR3 DNA: TGTGCCAGCAGTGAACGCCGACAGGGGGGCTACGAGCAGTACTTC.

The chain uses TRBV28 and TRBJ2-2; D is ambiguous. Germline values: CDR1 MDHEN, CDR2 SYDVKM. V lost 4 bases and J 7 bases, leaving 10 bases between the germline ends. The CDR3 has 13 amino acids. DNA for the CDR3: TGTGCCAGCAGTTACGGCAACCTCGGGGAGCTGTTTTTT. Its protein product is CASSYGNLGELFF.

The V gene is TRBV19, the J gene TRBJ2-1, with D perhaps matching TRBD2 (5 bases). Germline CDR1 is LNHDA and CDR2 is SQIVND (reference sequence). This CDR3 has 14 residues. Deletions cut 3 bases from V and 8 bases from J, with 14 bases between. The CDR3 here is CASSIRGPMDEQFF. CDR3 bases: TGTGCCAGTAGTATCCGAGGGCCAATGGATGAGCAGTTCTTC.

The rearrangement joins TRBV9 to TRBJ2-7; 9 bases agree with TRBD2. V trimming: 4 bases; J trimming: 3 bases; junction bases outside the gene matches: 8. Looked up from germline, CDR1 is SGDLS and CDR2 is YYNGEE. This CDR3 comprises 15 residues. CDR3 region: CASSPLGGRDYEQYF. Here the CDR3 DNA reads TGTGCCAGCAGCCCCCTTGGCGGGAGGGACTACGAGCAGTACTTC.

The genes are TRBV19 and TRBJ1-1; D remains ambiguous. From germline, CDR1 is LNHDA and CDR2 SQIVND (reference sequence). V lost 9 bases and J lost 0, with 11 bases in between. The CDR3 loop spans 13 amino acids. The CDR3 protein is CASGGMLNTEAFF. The CDR3 coding sequence is TGTGCCAGCGGCGGGATGTTGAACACTGAAGCTTTCTTT.

The V and J genes are TRBV11-2 and TRBJ1-3; maybe TRBD1 (6 bases). Trimming shortened V by 4 bases and J by 4 bases, and 14 bases separated the two germline ends. This CDR3 has 15 amino acids. Per the germline V gene, CDR1 is SGHAT and CDR2 is FQNNGV. CDR3 nucleotides: TGTGCCAGCAGCTACCGGGGGCAAGGGGGAAACACCATATATTTT. Protein sequence: CASSYRGQGGNTIYF. Variable domain in full (rest from reference TRBV11-2 and TRBJ1-3): EAGVAQSPRYKIIEKRQSVAFWCNPISGHATLYWYQQILGQGPKLLIQFQNNGVVDDSQLPKDRFSAERLKGVDSTLKIQPAKLEDSAVYLCASSYRGQGGNTIYFGEGSWLTVV.

The rearrangement uses TRBV30 and TRBJ1-2; a possible D gene is TRBD1 (5 bases). Germline V gene data show CDR1 as GTSNPN and CDR2 as SVGIG (reference sequence). V dropped 1 base and J dropped 5 bases, with 14 bases sitting between them. The CDR3 contains 14 residues. The CDR3 DNA reads as TGTGCCTGGAGTGGGGACTCCCGAGGATATGGCTACACCTTC. Translating gives CAWSGDSRGYGYTF.

The genes are TRBV5-1 and TRBJ2-3; a possible D gene is TRBD1 (6 bases). The CDR3 consists of 14 residues. CDR1 is SGHRS and CDR2 is YFSETQ in the germline V gene. Trimming removed 4 bases from V and 1 base from J, with 10 bases in between. In nucleotides, the CDR3 is TGCGCCAGCAGCGGTTACAGGGGCACAGATACGCAGTATTTT. It specifies CASSGYRGTDTQYF. Using reference TRBV5-1 and TRBJ2-3 for the parts outside the CDR3, the full variable domain is KAGVTQTPRYLIKTRGQQVTLSCSPISGHRSVSWYQQTPGQGLQFLFEYFSETQRNKGNFPGRFSGRQFSNSRSEMNVSTLELGDSALYLCASSGYRGTDTQYFGPGTRLTVL.

The chain is built from TRBV9 and TRBJ2-2; 9 bases are a match to TRBD1. V lost 7 bases and J lost 4; bases outside the gene matches: 14. Germline V CDR1 and CDR2: SGDLS, YYNGEE. The length of the CDR3 is 17 residues. The CDR3 region has the DNA TGTGCCAGCCAACCGAAATACTGGGACAGGGCCACCGGGGAGCTGTTTTTT. It is translated as CASQPKYWDRATGELFF.

The genes are TRBV5-1 and TRBJ1-2; D is unclear. The germline V and J ends were trimmed by 2 bases and 4 bases, with 15 bases remaining between them. Germline CDR1 SGHRS, CDR2 YFSETQ. The CDR3 spans 15 residues. The CDR3 sequence: CASSLGSAGPYGYTF. CDR3 sequence (DNA): TGCGCCAGCAGCTTAGGGTCGGCAGGACCCTATGGCTACACCTTC.

The chain combines TRBV7-9 with TRBJ2-7, with a tentative D call TRBD2 (5 bases). CDR1 SEHNR and CDR2 FQNEAQ come from the germline V gene (reference sequence). Trimming left V 2 bases short and J 5 bases short, with 16 bases between. The CDR3 is 15 residues long. DNA for the CDR3: TGTGCCAGCAGCTTAACGAGACGGGGTGCCCACGAGCAGTACTTC. Translated, it gives CASSLTRRGAHEQYF.

The chain joins TRBV4-2 to TRBJ1-5, with 7 bases lining up with TRBD1. The V and J ends lost 0 bases and 4 bases, in that order; junction bases with no gene match: 6. Germline V gene data show CDR1 as LGHNA and CDR2 as YNFKEQ. The length of the CDR3 is 16 residues. CDR3 in amino acids: CASSQDWTGTNQPQHF. The CDR3 nucleotides read TGTGCCAGCAGCCAAGATTGGACAGGCACGAATCAGCCCCAGCATTTT.

V and J are TRBV7-2 and TRBJ1-2; D might be TRBD1 (5 bases). Germline CDR1 and CDR2: SGHTA and FQGNSA. V was clipped by 3 bases and J by 5 bases, with 13 bases between them. The CDR3 spans 14 residues. The CDR3 DNA sequence: TGTGCCAGCAGCTTTGGCAGGGAACCTTATGGCTACACCTTC. This sequence encodes CASSFGREPYGYTF.

The chain couples TRBV15 to TRBJ1-1, with D unresolved. The CDR3 totals 14 residues. Trimming pared 0 bases from V and 11 bases from J, leaving 16 bases between. CDR1 is LNHNV and CDR2 is YYDKDF in the germline V gene (reference sequence). The CDR3 loop reads CATSRDRTSLEAFF. CDR3 sequence (DNA): TGTGCCACCAGCAGAGATCGAACCTCGCTGGAGGCTTTCTTT.

The genes are TRBV7-2 and TRBJ2-7; 9 bases are a match to TRBD2. This CDR3 is built from 14 residues. Germline lookup yields CDR1 SGHTA and CDR2 FQGNSA. Losses at the gene ends were 1 base for V and 6 bases for J; bases not matched to a gene: 4. The CDR3 protein is CASSLVAGAAEQYF. CDR3 DNA: TGTGCCAGCAGCTTAGTAGCGGGAGCTGCCGAGCAGTACTTC.

The genes are TRBV4-2 and TRBJ2-3; no clear D gene. The V gene lost 4 bases and the J gene lost 0 bases, with 8 bases spanning the gap. CDR1 LGHNA and CDR2 YNFKEQ come from the germline V gene. CDR3 length: 14 residues. CDR3 in amino acids: CASSLTISTDTQYF. The CDR3 nucleotides read TGTGCCAGCAGCCTGACGATTAGCACAGATACGCAGTATTTT.

This clone was seen a few times. The chain recombines TRBV7-3 with TRBJ1-1, with D hard to call. Trimming stripped 5 bases from V and 1 base from J, with 11 bases between. Per the germline V gene, CDR1 is SGHTA and CDR2 is FQGTGA. This CDR3 has 14 residues. In DNA, the CDR3 is TGTGCCAGCAGCCCTGGGTGGGGGAACACTGAAGCTTTCTTT. Its protein product is CASSPGWGNTEAFF.